The clone carrying this TCR beta chain was picked up a small number of times. The antigen is not known. The data are from a study of blood T cells in healthy people across ages. The study, taken as a whole, reports: Total diversity from one million sequenced T cells was likely underestimated.

Alongside a J-beta primer mix, a sample-barcoded 5' primer served in a second PCR lasting roughly 6 to 11 cycles. A template-switch adaptor with 12 random nucleotides tagged each cDNA molecule. TCRdb processed the 5' RACE reads anew with MiXCR; each CDR3 protein has one entry. The sample consists of around 1.5 million distinct CDR3 sequences, 55% to 75% of them appearing once. Individuals who donated were healthy Caucasians from Russia aged about 6 to 90. At least 7 million PBMCs were isolated per sample. With V trimmed by 3 bases and J by 5 bases, 7 bases remained unmatched. Per germline, CDR1 LGHNA and CDR2 YNFKEQ. This CDR3 has 15 amino acids.

The chain couples TRBV4-2 to TRBJ2-5; 9 nucleotides agree with TRBD2. Sequenced: blood. The source of this sequence is a man in his late teens or twenties in good health. CDR3 bases: TGTGCCAGCAGCCATCAGACTAGCGGCGAGGAGACCCAGTACTTC. Residues: CASSHQTSGEETQYF.